These 23 T cell receptor beta chains were sequenced from one sample in a study of blood T cell repertoires in COVID-19. Clones were read by immunoSEQ multiplex PCR, and TCRdb kept only the in-frame ones, dropping some. The sample records about 170,000 clones, less than 85% being singletons. Sequenced sample: PBMCs or T cells enriched from blood (not recorded which). The receptors come from a woman aged 45-65 years who had recovered from COVID-19.

The chain combines TRBV25-1 with TRBJ1-4; 9 nucleotides align to TRBD1. Germline V gene sequence: CDR1 MGHDK, CDR2 SYGVNS. CDR3 length: 14 residues. The J segment lost 8 bases and the V segment lost 4 bases, leaving 5 bases of the junction unmatched. CDR3 in amino acids: CASSADRGGEKLFF. The CDR3 DNA reads TGTGCCAGCAGTGCGGACAGGGGAGGGGAAAAACTGTTTTTT.

There are many counts of this clone. The CDR3 DNA reads as TGTGCCAGCTCATCGACAGGGGCTGGAAACACCATATATTTT. Translating gives CASSSTGAGNTIYF. The chain uses TRBV7-2 and TRBJ1-3, with 8 positions matching TRBD1. The germline gives CDR1 SGHTA, CDR2 FQGNSA. The CDR3 runs 14 residues. Unmatched junction bases numbered 5, after V lost 8 bases and J lost 2 bases.

V gene TRBV7-2 combines with J gene TRBJ1-4; unclear D gene. The V end was cut by 5 bases, the J end by 3 bases, with 10 bases between. Germline lookup yields CDR1 SGHTA and CDR2 FQGNSA. The CDR3 runs 14 residues. The CDR3 nucleotides are TGTGCCAGCAGCCGCTCAGTGGCTAATGAAAAACTGTTTTTT. This translates into CASSRSVANEKLFF.

The rearrangement links TRBV28 to TRBJ1-5, with D unclear. This CDR3 spans 16 amino acids. Germline assignment: CDR1 MDHEN and CDR2 SYDVKM. V lost 6 bases and J lost 0, with 15 bases in between. The DNA for the CDR3 is TGTGCCAGCAGCCCCTCAGTATTTTATAGCAATCAGCCCCAGCATTTT. Translating it yields CASSPSVFYSNQPQHF. The complete variable domain, with remaining parts taken from reference TRBV28 and TRBJ1-5, reads DVKVTQSSRYLVKRTGEKVFLECVQDMDHENMFWYRQDPGLGLRLIYFSYDVKMKEKGDIPEGYSVSREKKERFSLILESASTNQTSMYLCASSPSVFYSNQPQHFGDGTRLSIL.

This chain connects TRBV6-5 to TRBJ1-2; a weak D match, TRBD1 (5 bases). The V gene's germline CDR1 is MNHEY and CDR2 SVGAGI. The CDR3 covers 11 residues. CDR3 sequence: CTTMGEGGYTF. CDR3 in DNA: TGTACCACTATGGGGGAGGGTGGCTACACCTTC.

This clone was seen only a few times. CDR3 DNA sequence: TGTGCCAGCAGCCCCAGGACTCTTTCTGTACATGAGCAGTTCTTC. Translation: CASSPRTLSVHEQFF. V and J are TRBV6-5 and TRBJ2-1, with D tentatively TRBD2 (5 bases). The V end was cut by 6 bases, the J end by 8 bases, with 20 bases between. The length of the CDR3 is 15 residues. Per the germline V gene, CDR1 is MNHEY and CDR2 is SVGAGI.

The chain uses TRBV14 and TRBJ1-6; TRBD1 might be the D (6 bases). Trimming took off 0 bases at V and 10 bases at J, with 10 bases between the two ends. Germline V gene sequence: CDR1 SGHDN, CDR2 FVKESK. This CDR3 is built from 14 residues. The CDR3 DNA follows: TGTGCCAGCAGCCAAGATTTAGGGGGATCACCCCTCCACTTT. Translating it yields CASSQDLGGSPLHF.

In its sample, this clone was seen a few times. The chain employs TRBV10-3 and TRBJ2-7; 8 nucleotides agree with TRBD1. The ends lost 6 bases at V and 5 bases at J; junction bases unmatched: 9. CDR1 and CDR2 (germline): ENHRY, SYGVKD. The CDR3 runs to 14 residues. The CDR3 here is CAIRDRDRPHEQYV. As DNA, the CDR3 is TGTGCCATCAGAGACCGGGACAGGCCCCACGAGCAGTACGTC.

The table lists this clone with a count of one. The chain is built from TRBV11-3 and TRBJ1-3; D not resolved. This CDR3 has 15 residues. Trimming removed 1 base from V and 0 bases from J, with 7 bases in between. CDR1 SGHNT and CDR2 YENEEA come from the germline V gene. CDR3 region: CASSLARSSGNTIYF. For the CDR3, the DNA is TGTGCCAGCAGCTTAGCGCGGAGCTCTGGAAACACCATATATTTT.

This chain uses TRBV11-2 with TRBJ2-3, with a tentative D call TRBD1 (5 bases). CDR3 length: 17 amino acids. Trimming cost V 6 bases and J 1 base, with 20 bases left between them. Germline V gene data show CDR1 as SGHAT and CDR2 as FQNNGV. Here the CDR3 DNA reads TGTGCCAGCAGTCTTAGATGGGCAGGGTCGGGCACAGATACGCAGTATTTT. It translates to CASSLRWAGSGTDTQYF.

This clone has a handful of counts. This chain uses TRBV29-1 with TRBJ1-5; 7 nucleotides align to TRBD1. Germline-derived CDR1 and CDR2 are SQVTM and ANQGSEA. V was clipped by 7 bases and J by 0 bases; unmatched bases: 3. The CDR3 contains 13 residues. Here the CDR3 reads CSEDRYSNQPQHF. DNA for the CDR3: TGCAGCGAGGACAGGTATAGCAATCAGCCCCAGCATTTT.

The gene calls are TRBV6-1 and TRBJ2-2; D remains ambiguous. The V and J ends lost 0 bases and 8 bases respectively, with 13 bases between them. CDR3 length: 15 residues. Germline values: CDR1 MNHNS, CDR2 SASEGT. CDR3 in amino acids: CASSEARSRSGELFF. The CDR3 bases are TGTGCCAGCAGTGAAGCGCGGAGTAGATCTGGGGAGCTGTTTTTT.

The chain uses TRBV12-1 and TRBJ2-2; no check of the table's D call, TRBD2, against the DNA was made. TRBV12-1 is a pseudogene segment. This CDR3 contains 16 residues. The CDR3 sequence is CASSPPGFPNTGELFF. Written as DNA, the CDR3 is TGTGCCAGCAGCCCGCCGGGGTTCCCGAACACCGGGGAGCTGTTTTTT.

The V call is TRBV19, the J call TRBJ2-1; D is possibly TRBD2 (6 bases). The V end was cut by 7 bases, the J end by 8 bases, with 15 bases between. This CDR3 spans 13 amino acids. Germline values: CDR1 LNHDA, CDR2 SQIVND (reference sequence). The CDR3 region has the DNA TGTGCCAGTAACCCAAACCCGGGGGATGAGCAGTTCTTC. Amino acids: CASNPNPGDEQFF.

This sequence joins TRBV30 and TRBJ1-1; tentatively, D is TRBD1 (6 bases). V lost 1 base, J lost 8 bases, and 11 bases lay in between. The CDR3 has 12 residues. CDR1 GTSNPN and CDR2 SVGIG come from the germline V gene (reference sequence). The chain's CDR3 is CAWSAQGKEAFF. In DNA form, the CDR3 reads TGTGCCTGGAGTGCCCAGGGGAAGGAAGCTTTCTTT. The full variable domain, rest sourced from reference TRBV30 and TRBJ1-1, is SQTIHQWPATLVQPVGSPLSLECTVEGTSNPNLYWYRQAAGRGLQLLFYSVGIGQISSEVPQNLSASRPQDRQFILSSKKLLLSDSGFYLCAWSAQGKEAFFGQGTRLTVV.

For the CDR3, the DNA is TGCGCCAGCAGCTGGGGAGACAGGATGGACGGGGAGCTGTTTTTT. Its protein is CASSWGDRMDGELFF. This chain links TRBV5-1 with TRBJ2-2; D perhaps matches TRBD1 (6 bases). V dropped 3 bases and J dropped 7 bases, with 16 bases sitting between them. The CDR3 covers 15 residues. Per the germline V gene, CDR1 is SGHRS and CDR2 is YFSETQ.

The V and J genes are TRBV15 and TRBJ1-1; maybe TRBD1 (5 bases). Germline lookup yields CDR1 LNHNV and CDR2 YYDKDF (reference sequence). The CDR3 consists of 13 residues. V shed 1 base and J shed 4 bases, with 7 bases lying between them. The CDR3 DNA reads TGTGCCACCAGCAGAGGACAGTCCACTGAAGCTTTCTTT. Its protein is CATSRGQSTEAFF.

The chain employs TRBV4-1 and TRBJ2-5; 12 bases line up with TRBD2. Per the germline V gene, CDR1 is MGHRA and CDR2 is YSYEKL. The CDR3 length is 16 residues. V gave up 4 bases and J gave up 1 base; unmatched junction bases: 4. CDR3 residues: CASSLRLAGAQETQYF. CDR3 in DNA: TGCGCCAGCAGCCTGAGACTAGCGGGAGCCCAAGAGACCCAGTACTTC.

This clone was detected only a few times. J is TRBJ2-5 and V is TRBV15, with a tentative D call TRBD1 (6 bases). The CDR3 sequence is 15 residues long. The V gene lost 1 base and the J gene lost 1 base, with 10 bases spanning the gap. Germline values: CDR1 LNHNV, CDR2 YYDKDF (reference sequence). The CDR3 DNA reads TGTGCCACCAGCAGAGTGGGACAAGGCCAAGAGACCCAGTACTTC. Translated, it gives CATSRVGQGQETQYF.

CDR3 nucleotides: TGTGCCAGCTCACCAAGACCTGGAGAACTGTTTTTT. This codes for CASSPRPGELFF. This sequence joins TRBV18 and TRBJ1-4; D unclear. CDR3 length equals 12 residues. Trimming pared 2 bases from V and 12 bases from J, leaving 10 bases between. Germline CDR1 reads KGHSH; CDR2 reads LQKENI.

This chain links TRBV7-9 with TRBJ1-2, with TRBD1 matching 8 bases. With V trimmed by 5 bases and J by 6 bases, 8 bases remained unmatched. This CDR3 spans 14 amino acids. In germline, CDR1 is SEHNR, CDR2 FQNEAQ (reference sequence). Written as DNA, the CDR3 is TGTGCCAGCAGCCCTGGGACAGGAGCTAATGGCTACACCTTC. Its protein is CASSPGTGANGYTF.

This chain connects TRBV6-1 to TRBJ1-6; D uncertain. The V gene lost 3 bases and the J gene lost 12 bases, with 15 bases spanning the gap. This CDR3 has 14 amino acids. Per germline, CDR1 MNHNS and CDR2 SASEGT. This CDR3 reads CASSEERRGGPLHF. For the CDR3, the DNA is TGTGCCAGCAGTGAGGAAAGACGGGGTGGACCCCTCCACTTT.

This clone was observed once. The V gene is TRBV2, the J gene TRBJ1-2; D uncertain. Trimming removed 3 bases from V and 8 bases from J, with 13 bases in between. The CDR3 has 13 amino acids. Germline values: CDR1 SNHLY, CDR2 FYNNEI. The DNA for the CDR3 is TGTGCCAGCAGTGACTCGGGATCTAGCGGCTACACCTTC. Translation gives CASSDSGSSGYTF.